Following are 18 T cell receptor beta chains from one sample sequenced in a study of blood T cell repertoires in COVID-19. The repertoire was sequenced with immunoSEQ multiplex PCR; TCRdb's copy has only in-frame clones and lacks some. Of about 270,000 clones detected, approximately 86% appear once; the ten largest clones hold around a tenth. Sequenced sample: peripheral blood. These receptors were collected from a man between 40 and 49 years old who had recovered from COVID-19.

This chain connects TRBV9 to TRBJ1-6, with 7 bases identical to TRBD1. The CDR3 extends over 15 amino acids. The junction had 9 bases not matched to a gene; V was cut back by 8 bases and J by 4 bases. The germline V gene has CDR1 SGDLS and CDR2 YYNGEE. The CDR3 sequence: CARTSGTVYNSPLHF. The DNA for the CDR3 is TGTGCCAGGACGTCCGGGACAGTGTATAATTCACCCCTCCACTTT.

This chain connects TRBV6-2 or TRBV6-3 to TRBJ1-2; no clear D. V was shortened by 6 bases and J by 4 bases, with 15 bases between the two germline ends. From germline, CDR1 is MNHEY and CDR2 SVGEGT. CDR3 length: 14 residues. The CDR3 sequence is CASSWQVITYGYTF. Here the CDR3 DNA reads TGTGCCAGCAGCTGGCAGGTGATCACCTATGGCTACACCTTC.

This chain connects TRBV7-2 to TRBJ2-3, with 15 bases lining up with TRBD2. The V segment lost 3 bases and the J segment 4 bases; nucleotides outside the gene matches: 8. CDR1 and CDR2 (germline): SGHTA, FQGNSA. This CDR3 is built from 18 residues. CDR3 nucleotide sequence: TGTGCCAGCAGCTTGGCCGGGACTAGCGGGAGGAGGTCAGATACGCAGTATTTT. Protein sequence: CASSLAGTSGRRSDTQYF.

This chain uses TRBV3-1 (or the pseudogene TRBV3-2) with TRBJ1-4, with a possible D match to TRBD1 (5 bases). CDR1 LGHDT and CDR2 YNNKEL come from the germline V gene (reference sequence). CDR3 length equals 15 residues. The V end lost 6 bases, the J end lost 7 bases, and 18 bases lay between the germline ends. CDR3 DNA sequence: TGTGCCAGCAGATCAGCGGGGGTTCTAGGTGAAAAACTGTTTTTT. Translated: CASRSAGVLGEKLFF.

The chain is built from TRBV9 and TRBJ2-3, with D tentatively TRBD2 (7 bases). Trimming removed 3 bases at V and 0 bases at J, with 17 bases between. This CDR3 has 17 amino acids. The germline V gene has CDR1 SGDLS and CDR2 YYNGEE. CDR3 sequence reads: CASSAPGGRASTDTQYF. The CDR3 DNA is TGTGCCAGCAGCGCACCCGGGGGGCGGGCTAGCACAGATACGCAGTATTTT.

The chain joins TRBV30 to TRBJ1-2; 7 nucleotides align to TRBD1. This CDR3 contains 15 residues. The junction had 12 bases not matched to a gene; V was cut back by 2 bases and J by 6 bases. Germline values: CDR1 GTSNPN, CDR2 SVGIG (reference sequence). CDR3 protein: CAWSRTAGGNNGYTF. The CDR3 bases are TGTGCCTGGAGTCGAACGGCAGGGGGAAACAATGGCTACACCTTC. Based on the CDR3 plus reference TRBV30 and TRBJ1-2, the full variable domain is SQTIHQWPATLVQPVGSPLSLECTVEGTSNPNLYWYRQAAGRGLQLLFYSVGIGQISSEVPQNLSASRPQDRQFILSSKKLLLSDSGFYLCAWSRTAGGNNGYTFGSGTRLTVV.

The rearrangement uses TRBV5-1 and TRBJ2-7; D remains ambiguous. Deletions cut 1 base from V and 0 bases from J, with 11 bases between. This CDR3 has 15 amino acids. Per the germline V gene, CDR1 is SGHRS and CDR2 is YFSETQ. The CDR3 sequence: CASSLTGQDSYEQYF. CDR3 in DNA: TGCGCCAGCAGCTTGACTGGCCAGGACTCCTACGAGCAGTACTTC.

CDR3 residues: CASSVLDRENYGYTF. The DNA for the CDR3 is TGTGCCAGCAGCGTACTGGACAGGGAGAACTATGGCTACACCTTC. The V call is TRBV9, the J call TRBJ1-2; 8 bases match TRBD1. Germline V CDR1 and CDR2: SGDLS, YYNGEE. The CDR3 is 15 residues long. V was clipped by 1 base and J by 2 bases; unmatched bases: 4.

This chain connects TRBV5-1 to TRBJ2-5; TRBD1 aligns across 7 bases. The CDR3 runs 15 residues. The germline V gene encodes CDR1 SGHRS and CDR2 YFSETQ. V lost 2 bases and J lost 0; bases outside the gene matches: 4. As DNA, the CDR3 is TGCGCCAGCAGCTTAGGGACAGTGAACCAAGAGACCCAGTACTTC. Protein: CASSLGTVNQETQYF.

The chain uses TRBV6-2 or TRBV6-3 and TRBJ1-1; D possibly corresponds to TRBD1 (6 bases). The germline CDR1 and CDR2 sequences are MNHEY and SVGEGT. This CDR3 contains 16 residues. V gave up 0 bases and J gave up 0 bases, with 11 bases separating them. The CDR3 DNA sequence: TGTGCCAGCAGTTACTCAAGGGCAGGGGTGAACACTGAAGCTTTCTTT. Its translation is CASSYSRAGVNTEAFF.

The CDR3 spells CASSYGWEDTEAFF. Written as DNA, the CDR3 is TGTGCCAGCAGTTACGGTTGGGAGGACACTGAAGCTTTCTTT. The J gene is TRBJ1-1, the V gene TRBV6-2 or TRBV6-3, with D hard to call. Between the trimmed V and J ends, which lost 2 bases and 3 bases, there was a span of 10 bases. The CDR3 is 14 amino acids. Germline V CDR1 and CDR2: MNHEY, SVGEGT.

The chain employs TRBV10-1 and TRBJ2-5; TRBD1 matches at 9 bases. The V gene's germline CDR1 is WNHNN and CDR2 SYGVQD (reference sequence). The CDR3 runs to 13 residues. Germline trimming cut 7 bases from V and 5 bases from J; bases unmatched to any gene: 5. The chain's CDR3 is CASTDRGRETQYF. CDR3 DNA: TGCGCCAGCACGGACAGGGGACGGGAGACCCAGTACTTC.

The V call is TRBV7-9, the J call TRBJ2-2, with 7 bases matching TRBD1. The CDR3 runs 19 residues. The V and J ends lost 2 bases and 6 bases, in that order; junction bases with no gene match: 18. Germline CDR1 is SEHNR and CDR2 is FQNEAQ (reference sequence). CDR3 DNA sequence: TGTGCCAGCAGCTTACAATTCTCGGGACAGTTTAACGTGGCCGGGGAGCTGTTTTTT. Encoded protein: CASSLQFSGQFNVAGELFF.

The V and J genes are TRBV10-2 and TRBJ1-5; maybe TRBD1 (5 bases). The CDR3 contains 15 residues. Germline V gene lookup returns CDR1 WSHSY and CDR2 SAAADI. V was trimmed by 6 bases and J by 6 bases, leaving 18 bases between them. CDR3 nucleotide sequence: TGCGCCAGCAGCCAGATTCAGGGATCGAGTCAGCCCCAGCATTTT. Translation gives CASSQIQGSSQPQHF.

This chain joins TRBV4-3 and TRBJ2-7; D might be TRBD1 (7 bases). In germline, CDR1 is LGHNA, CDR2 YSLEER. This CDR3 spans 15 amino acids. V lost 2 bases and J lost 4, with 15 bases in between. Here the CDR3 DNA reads TGCGCCAGCAGCCAAACTCAGGGGGGAGGTTACGAGCAGTACTTC. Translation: CASSQTQGGGYEQYF.

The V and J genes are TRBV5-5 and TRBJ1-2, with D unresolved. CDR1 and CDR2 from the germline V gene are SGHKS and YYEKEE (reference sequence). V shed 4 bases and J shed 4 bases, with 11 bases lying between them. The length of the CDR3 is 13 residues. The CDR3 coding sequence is TGTGCCAGCAGCGGCATAGGCGGCTATGGCTACACCTTC. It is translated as CASSGIGGYGYTF.

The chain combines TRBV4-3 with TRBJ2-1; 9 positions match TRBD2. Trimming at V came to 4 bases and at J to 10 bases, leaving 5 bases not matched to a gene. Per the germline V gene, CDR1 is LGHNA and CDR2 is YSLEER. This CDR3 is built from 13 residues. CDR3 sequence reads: CASSPTGTSEQFF. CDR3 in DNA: TGCGCCAGCAGCCCCACAGGGACTAGCGAGCAGTTCTTC.

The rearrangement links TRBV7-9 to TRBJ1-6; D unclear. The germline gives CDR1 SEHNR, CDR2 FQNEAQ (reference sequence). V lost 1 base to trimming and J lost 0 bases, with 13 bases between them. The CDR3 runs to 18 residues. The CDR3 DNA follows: TGTGCCAGCAGCTTAGTACCCACTGGGAGCTCCTATAATTCACCCCTCCACTTT. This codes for CASSLVPTGSSYNSPLHF.